The T cell receptor beta chain under discussion was sequenced for a study of T cells after yellow fever vaccination. Study-level results: In post-booster samples, most primary-vaccination clones reappeared (around 95% CD4, 70% to 90% CD8).

5'RACE template switching generated TCR cDNA, adding a universal primer site and UMIs. Each CDR3 protein gets one entry after TCRdb re-called the 5' RACE reads with MiXCR. The sample has 200,000 to 300,000 distinct CDR3 sequences; over 10% are singletons. This clonotype was picked up a small number of times. Its antigen remains unknown. The specimen was CD4+ T cells sorted from PBMCs, collected 45 days after the yellow fever booster vaccination. The sequence was collected from a man younger than 40 who received the YFV17D yellow fever vaccine.

CDR3 region: CASSLEGMNTEAFF. The CDR3 DNA follows: TGTGCCAGCAGCTTGGAAGGCATGAACACTGAAGCTTTCTTT. The rearrangement joins TRBV7-8 to TRBJ1-1; D gene uncertain. CDR1 and CDR2 (germline): SGHVS, FQNEAQ. V was clipped by 3 bases and J by 0 bases, with 8 bases between them. The CDR3 consists of 14 residues.